One and the same sample provided the 22 T cell receptor beta chains below, sequenced in a study of cytomegalovirus exposure and HLA in healthy donors. The repertoire was sequenced with immunoSEQ multiplex PCR; TCRdb's copy has only in-frame clones and lacks some. The top ten clones hold under 2% of a sample with over 85,000 clones, roughly 87% of them seen once. Sequenced material: PBMCs. The origin of the receptors is a woman aged 18-35 years in good health and CMV-seronegative.

This chain uses TRBV7-8 with TRBJ1-1, with TRBD1 matching 9 bases. The V and J ends lost 5 bases and 10 bases, in that order; junction bases with no gene match: 8. This CDR3 region has 13 residues. The V gene's germline CDR1 is SGHVS and CDR2 FQNEAQ. The CDR3 nucleotides are TGTGCCAGCAGCCCTGGGACAGGGCAGCTAGCTTTCTTT. Residues: CASSPGTGQLAFF.

The chain is built from TRBV4-1 and TRBJ1-2; D gene ambiguous. This CDR3 has 13 residues. V dropped 0 bases and J dropped 8 bases, with 10 bases sitting between them. Germline V gene sequence: CDR1 MGHRA, CDR2 YSYEKL. CDR3 nucleotides: TGCGCCAGCAGCCAAGATCTGTCGGGGGGCTACACCTTC. Protein: CASSQDLSGGYTF.

This clone was counted between two and nine times. The chain couples TRBV7-2 to TRBJ2-7; D is perhaps TRBD2 (6 bases). Germline V gene data show CDR1 as SGHTA and CDR2 as FQGNSA. The CDR3 runs to 15 residues. V was pared by 4 bases and J by 0 bases, with 13 bases between. The CDR3 bases are TGTGCCAGCAGCTCCATAGCGGTCATCTCCTACGAGCAGTACTTC. Its translation is CASSSIAVISYEQYF.

The chain combines TRBV7-9 with TRBJ2-7; tentatively, D is TRBD2 (6 bases). The CDR3 loop spans 17 amino acids. Germline V gene data show CDR1 as SEHNR and CDR2 as FQNEAQ (reference sequence). V was pared by 2 bases and J by 7 bases, with 24 bases between. This chain's CDR3 is CASSLPRLAGGKGEQYF. The CDR3, as DNA: TGTGCCAGCAGCTTACCCCGACTGGCTGGGGGGAAGGGAGAGCAGTACTTC. The complete variable domain, with remaining parts taken from reference TRBV7-9 and TRBJ2-7, reads DTGVSQNPRHKITKRGQNVTFRCDPISEHNRLYWYRQTLGQGPEFLTYFQNEAQLEKSRLLSDRFSAERPKGSFSTLEIQRTEQGDSAMYLCASSLPRLAGGKGEQYFGPGTRLTVT.

The chain links TRBV10-1 to TRBJ1-3; D is undetermined. The CDR3 length is 12 residues. Germline loops: CDR1 WNHNN, CDR2 SYGVQD (reference sequence). V gave up 5 bases and J gave up 8 bases, with 10 bases separating them. This chain's CDR3 is CASSRDQDTIYF. In DNA form, the CDR3 reads TGCGCCAGCAGTCGCGATCAAGACACCATATATTTT.

A note on this clone: A read error may account for a junction end that differs from germline. The chain combines TRBV6-6 with TRBJ2-1; D is possibly TRBD2 (6 bases). Germline V gives CDR1 MNHNY, CDR2 SVGAGI (reference sequence). This CDR3 is built from 15 residues. This CDR3 is CASSYSTGRGNPRVF. The CDR3 region has the DNA TGTGCCAGCAGTTACTCGACGGGGCGGGGCAATCCGAGAGTCTTC.

This clone was seen only a few times. J is TRBJ1-2 and V is TRBV15; 7 bases are shared with TRBD1. Germline V lookup: CDR1 LNHNV, CDR2 YYDKDF (reference sequence). This CDR3 contains 15 residues. The J segment lost 2 bases and the V segment lost 4 bases, leaving 7 bases of the junction unmatched. In DNA, the CDR3 is TGTGCCACCAGCAACCTTCGGACAGGAAACTATGGCTACACCTTC. Translation: CATSNLRTGNYGYTF.

This clone was picked up one time. The J gene is TRBJ2-5, the V gene TRBV2; TRBD2 aligns across 8 bases. CDR1 is SNHLY and CDR2 is FYNNEI in the germline V gene. The CDR3 has 14 amino acids. Trimming at V came to 4 bases and at J to 4 bases, leaving 5 bases not matched to a gene. The CDR3 loop is CASSGVSGTETQYF. The CDR3 DNA reads as TGTGCCAGCAGTGGGGTTAGCGGGACAGAGACCCAGTACTTC. The entire variable domain, with the rest obtained from reference TRBV2 and TRBJ2-5, is as follows: EPEVTQTPSHQVTQMGQEVILRCVPISNHLYFYWYRQILGQKVEFLVSFYNNEISEKSEIFDDQFSVERPDGSNFTLKIRSTKLEDSAMYFCASSGVSGTETQYFGPGTRLLVL.

This chain uses TRBV19 with TRBJ2-7, with D tentatively TRBD1 (5 bases). Germline CDR1 and CDR2: LNHDA and SQIVND (reference sequence). The CDR3 is 15 amino acids. V gave up 6 bases and J gave up 1 base, with 16 bases separating them. CDR3 sequence (DNA): TGTGCCAGTAGACCCTCCCCAACAGGATCCTACGAGCAGTACTTC. The encoded protein is CASRPSPTGSYEQYF.

The chain joins TRBV10-2 to TRBJ1-6, with 9 bases lining up with TRBD1. The CDR3 runs to 14 residues. V shed 6 bases and J 8 bases; nucleotides not matched to a gene: 5. Germline assignment: CDR1 WSHSY and CDR2 SAAADI. CDR3 residues: CASSADRGYSPLHF. CDR3 bases: TGCGCCAGCAGCGCTGACAGGGGGTATTCACCCCTCCACTTT.

The rearrangement joins TRBV6-1 to TRBJ2-3; maybe TRBD2 (5 bases). The germline V gene has CDR1 MNHNS and CDR2 SASEGT. The CDR3 covers 15 residues. Trimming took off 8 bases at V and 8 bases at J, with 23 bases between the two ends. The CDR3 bases are TGTGCCAGCCCCTTAGAGGACTCGGTATTAGCTACGCAGTATTTT. It translates to CASPLEDSVLATQYF.

This clone was counted once. The chain is built from TRBV5-1 and TRBJ1-2; 7 bases are a match to TRBD1. Trimming removed 0 bases from V and 6 bases from J; junction bases left unmatched: 2. The CDR3 totals 13 residues. CDR1 is SGHRS, CDR2 YFSETQ, per germline. The CDR3 DNA sequence: TGCGCCAGCAGCTTGGACCAGGGGGATGGCTACACCTTC. This encodes CASSLDQGDGYTF.

This clone was found once. The CDR3 here is CATVLGGTEAFF. As DNA, the CDR3 is TGTGCCACCGTTTTGGGGGGCACTGAAGCTTTCTTT. V usage is TRBV28 and J usage is TRBJ1-1; a weak D match, TRBD1 (5 bases). This CDR3 has 12 residues. Trimming left V 10 bases short and J 4 bases short, with 13 bases between. Germline lookup yields CDR1 MDHEN and CDR2 SYDVKM.

The chain recombines TRBV6-5 with TRBJ2-7; no clear D gene. The CDR3 sequence is 14 residues long. The ends were cut back, 3 bases at V and 2 bases at J, with 11 bases in the middle. CDR1 is MNHEY, CDR2 SVGAGI, per germline. CDR3 loop: CASSYKTATYEQYF. CDR3 bases: TGTGCCAGCAGTTATAAAACAGCCACCTACGAGCAGTACTTC.

The CDR3 protein is CASSIFVLNTEAFF. The CDR3 DNA is TGTGCCAGTAGTATTTTCGTGTTGAACACTGAAGCTTTCTTT. This sequence joins TRBV19 and TRBJ1-1; D is ambiguous. Germline values: CDR1 LNHDA, CDR2 SQIVND (reference sequence). With 3 bases removed from V and 0 bases from J, the gap between germline ends came to 8 bases. This CDR3 region has 14 residues.

The chain recombines TRBV10-3 with TRBJ1-1; 8 bases map to TRBD1. Per the germline V gene, CDR1 is ENHRY and CDR2 is SYGVKD. The CDR3 loop spans 14 amino acids. V gave up 5 bases and J gave up 0 bases; unmatched junction bases: 2. The CDR3 DNA sequence: TGTGCCATCAGTATGACAGGGGTGAACACTGAAGCTTTCTTT. Its translation: CAISMTGVNTEAFF.

The DNA for the CDR3 is TGCGCCAGCACACCGGGACAGGGGTTTTGGGATGAGCAGTTCTTC. Translating gives CASTPGQGFWDEQFF. The V call is TRBV10-1, the J call TRBJ2-1, with TRBD1 matching 10 bases. The germline V gene has CDR1 WNHNN and CDR2 SYGVQD (reference sequence). The trim removed 7 bases at V and 8 bases at J, leaving 11 bases unmatched. The CDR3 spans 15 residues.

This CDR3 is CASSPFTSDEQYF. The CDR3 DNA sequence: TGTGCCAGCAGCCCCTTCACTAGCGACGAGCAGTACTTC. The gene calls are TRBV7-8 and TRBJ2-7, with 7 bases identical to TRBD2. The germline CDR1 and CDR2 sequences are SGHVS and FQNEAQ. This CDR3 has 13 residues. The J segment lost 5 bases and the V segment lost 5 bases, leaving 6 bases of the junction unmatched.

This rearrangement joins TRBV27 to TRBJ2-5; D possibly corresponds to TRBD1 (5 bases). This CDR3 is built from 14 residues. V gave up 3 bases and J gave up 5 bases, with 13 bases separating them. Germline-derived CDR1 and CDR2 are MNHEY and SMNVEV (reference sequence). The DNA for the CDR3 is TGTGCCAGCAGTTTGCTGCCAGGGTTGGAGACCCAGTACTTC. Translating it yields CASSLLPGLETQYF.

The chain uses TRBV28 and TRBJ1-1, with no clear D. V was shortened by 6 bases and J by 5 bases, with 16 bases between the two germline ends. The CDR3 runs 14 residues. Germline V gene data show CDR1 as MDHEN and CDR2 as SYDVKM. The DNA for the CDR3 is TGTGCCAGCAGACGACCCGGGGTATGGACTGAAGCTTTCTTT. Amino acids: CASRRPGVWTEAFF. Full variable domain (outside the CDR3, taken from reference TRBV28 and TRBJ1-1): DVKVTQSSRYLVKRTGEKVFLECVQDMDHENMFWYRQDPGLGLRLIYFSYDVKMKEKGDIPEGYSVSREKKERFSLILESASTNQTSMYLCASRRPGVWTEAFFGQGTRLTVV.

The chain uses TRBV6-5 and TRBJ2-7; D is unclear. The V end was cut by 5 bases, the J end by 5 bases, with 16 bases between. The germline V gene encodes CDR1 MNHEY and CDR2 SVGAGI. This CDR3 comprises 14 residues. CDR3 residues: CASSPQDFSNEQYF. In DNA, the CDR3 is TGTGCCAGCAGTCCGCAAGATTTCAGTAACGAGCAGTACTTC.

CDR3 sequence (DNA): TGTGCCAGCAGTTACGGGCTAGCGGGCTCCTACGAGCAGTACTTC. This sequence encodes CASSYGLAGSYEQYF. The chain recombines TRBV6-5 with TRBJ2-7, with TRBD2 matching 8 bases. Losses at the gene ends were 2 bases for V and 0 bases for J; bases not matched to a gene: 3. There are 15 residues in the CDR3. Looked up from germline, CDR1 is MNHEY and CDR2 is SVGAGI.